Listed below are T cell receptor beta chains from one sample, sequenced in a study of response to subunit inactivated influenza vaccine. TCRdb called the RT-PCR reads again in MiXCR, with one record for every CDR3 protein. The sample consists of about 700,000 distinct CDR3 sequences, less than 15% of them appearing once. Sequenced here: PBMCs from blood, sampled roughly 2 weeks before vaccination. All receptors derive from a man aged 50 to 59 who received an inactivated influenza vaccine. Both conserved end residues are part of each CDR3. The D gene is left open where the match is weak. The size entry is marked missing in some rows and otherwise reads once, few, many or a size class.

TGCAGCACCTTAGCGGGATCATTCACAGATACGCAGTATTTT | CSTLAGSFTDTQYF | TRBD2 | TRBJ2-3 | . | TRBV29-1
TGTGCCAGCAGTTACGTAGGACAGGGCACTAGCACAGATACGCAGTATTTT | CASSYVGQGTSTDTQYF | TRBD1 | TRBJ2-3 | once | TRBV6-5
TGCAGCGTTGAACCTCTTCGGGGGGCTTTCTTT | CSVEPLRGAFF | . | TRBJ1-1 | . | TRBV29-1
TGCAGTGCCGTGGGACAGTACCAAGAGACCCAGTACTTC | CSAVGQYQETQYF | TRBD1 | TRBJ2-5 | . | TRBV20-1
TGTGCCAGCAGTCGTAGCGGCGGGCCCGGGGAGCTGTTTTTT | CASSRSGGPGELFF | . | TRBJ2-2 | . | TRBV12-3/TRBV12-4
TGTGCCAGCAGCCCCCCTGCGGGGGGGGCGAACACCGGGGAGCTGTTTTTT | CASSPPAGGANTGELFF | TRBD2 | TRBJ2-2 | . | TRBV7-9
TGTGCCAGCAGCCAAGTTTTAAGGCGGGGTAGCACAGATACGCAGTATTTT | CASSQVLRRGSTDTQYF | . | TRBJ2-3 | . | TRBV3-1
TGCGCCAGCAGTCCCACGGGGGGTAGAGCTGAAGCTTTCTTT | CASSPTGGRAEAFF | . | TRBJ1-1 | . | TRBV5-1
TGCAGCGCCGATTTGGACGGTGGAAACACCATATATTTT | CSADLDGGNTIYF | . | TRBJ1-3 | . | TRBV29-1
TGCAGCGTTGACGGGAATATCTACAATGAGCAGTTCTTC | CSVDGNIYNEQFF | . | TRBJ2-1 | . | TRBV29-1
TGTGCCAGCTCACCACTAGCGCTCTCCTACAATGAGCAGTTCTTC | CASSPLALSYNEQFF | . | TRBJ2-1 | . | TRBV18
TGTGCCAGCAGCTTGGTTGTGGGACAGGGGGCTAGCTATGGCTACACCTTC | CASSLVVGQGASYGYTF | TRBD1 | TRBJ1-2 | few | TRBV5-5
TGTGCCAGCAGTTACTTCAACTCTGGGGCCAACGTCCTGACTTTC | CASSYFNSGANVLTF | . | TRBJ2-6 | few | TRBV6-5
TGTGCCAGCAGTCCCCTGGGGGGCTATGGCTACACCTTC | CASSPLGGYGYTF | . | TRBJ1-2 | many | TRBV27
TGTGCCAGCAGCCGACAAGGACAGGGGTTTGGAAACACCATATATTTT | CASSRQGQGFGNTIYF | TRBD1 | TRBJ1-3 | many | TRBV7-9
TGTGCCATCAGTGAACCGGGATTATACAATGAGCAGTTCTTC | CAISEPGLYNEQFF | . | TRBJ2-1 | . | TRBV10-3
TGTGCCAGCAGCGGAACTAGCGGGAGATCAGATACGCAGTATTTT | CASSGTSGRSDTQYF | TRBD2 | TRBJ2-3 | . | TRBV7-6
TGTGCCAGCAGCCGCACCACCAACACCGGGGAGCTGTTTTTT | CASSRTTNTGELFF | . | TRBJ2-2 | many | TRBV7-6
TGTGCCATCAGGGGAGGACAGGGGGCTTTAGGGCGGTACGAGCAGTACTTC | CAIRGGQGALGRYEQYF | TRBD1 | TRBJ2-7 | many | TRBV10-3
TGCAGCGCCGGGTACACCGGGGAGCTGTTTTTT | CSAGYTGELFF | . | TRBJ2-2 | many | TRBV29-1
TGCAGTGCTAGAGTAGGGGTCAATTCACCCCTCCACTTT | CSARVGVNSPLHF | . | TRBJ1-6 | . | TRBV20-1
TGCAGTGCTAAAAACGCCTCGGGAGGGCCCTACGAGCAGTACTTC | CSAKNASGGPYEQYF | TRBD2 | TRBJ2-7 | few | TRBV20-1
TGTGCCATCAGTGAGAGGGCGGGGTACACTGAAGCTTTCTTT | CAISERAGYTEAFF | . | TRBJ1-1 | few | TRBV10-3
TGTGCCAGCAGCTTAACTCGGGACAGGGGAACCGAGACCCAGTACTTC | CASSLTRDRGTETQYF | TRBD1 | TRBJ2-5 | few | TRBV5-8
TGTGCCACCAGCAGAGATTGGCCCCAAACTAGAACAGATACGCAGTATTTT | CATSRDWPQTRTDTQYF | . | TRBJ2-3 | . | TRBV15
TGTGCCAGTACCCGGAAGGGGGACTCTGGTGAGCAGTACTTC | CASTRKGDSGEQYF | . | TRBJ2-7 | . | TRBV19
TGTGCCTCCAGACAGGGGGTCGGCACTGAAGCTTTCTTT | CASRQGVGTEAFF | TRBD1 | TRBJ1-1 | . | TRBV2
TGCGCCAGCAGCCAAGATTTCGGCGGGAGTACCTACCAAGAGACCCAGTACTTC | CASSQDFGGSTYQETQYF | TRBD2 | TRBJ2-5 | few | TRBV4-3
TGTGCCAGCTCGCCAATCGGTTTCACTGAAGCTTTCTTT | CASSPIGFTEAFF | . | TRBJ1-1 | . | TRBV18
TGTGCAAGTCGCCGCCTCGGCAGGGAATTTTACGAGCAGTACTTC | CASRRLGREFYEQYF | . | TRBJ2-7 | . | TRBV12-2
TGTGCCAGCAGTACAGCGTTAGGGGCAGATACGCAGTATTTT | CASSTALGADTQYF | . | TRBJ2-3 | . | TRBV11-3
TGTGCCAGCAGCTTAGTTGGTAGCGGGAGGGGCGAGCAGTACTTC | CASSLVGSGRGEQYF | TRBD2 | TRBJ2-7 | . | TRBV7-2
TGTGCCAGCAGCTCCGGCGGGTGGGAACCCTCCTACGAGCAGTACTTC | CASSSGGWEPSYEQYF | . | TRBJ2-7 | few | TRBV7-2
TGTGCCACGGGTCCCGGGACAGGGAAGGGTGAGCAGTTCTTC | CATGPGTGKGEQFF | TRBD1 | TRBJ2-1 | . | TRBV2
TGCAGCGTTGAAAGTGGTTGGGGGGCGGAATACGAGCAGTACTTC | CSVESGWGAEYEQYF | . | TRBJ2-7 | many | TRBV29-1
TGTGCCAGCAGCGTACAGGAAGGGAACACCGGGGAGCTGTTTTTT | CASSVQEGNTGELFF | . | TRBJ2-2 | . | TRBV6-1
TGTGCCAGCAGTTTTGGGGGCTCCAATGAGCAGTTCTTC | CASSFGGSNEQFF | . | TRBJ2-1 | many | TRBV12-3/TRBV12-4
TGTGCCACCAGTGAAGGACAGGGTTATGACGCTGAAGCTTTCTTT | CATSEGQGYDAEAFF | TRBD1 | TRBJ1-1 | few | TRBV24-1
TGTGCCAGCAGCGTTGACTCCGGCCTGAATGAGCAGTTCTTC | CASSVDSGLNEQFF | . | TRBJ2-1 | few | TRBV9
TGTGCCAGCAGGCGCTCAGAGACCCAGTACTTC | CASRRSETQYF | . | TRBJ2-5 | . | TRBV6-2/TRBV6-3